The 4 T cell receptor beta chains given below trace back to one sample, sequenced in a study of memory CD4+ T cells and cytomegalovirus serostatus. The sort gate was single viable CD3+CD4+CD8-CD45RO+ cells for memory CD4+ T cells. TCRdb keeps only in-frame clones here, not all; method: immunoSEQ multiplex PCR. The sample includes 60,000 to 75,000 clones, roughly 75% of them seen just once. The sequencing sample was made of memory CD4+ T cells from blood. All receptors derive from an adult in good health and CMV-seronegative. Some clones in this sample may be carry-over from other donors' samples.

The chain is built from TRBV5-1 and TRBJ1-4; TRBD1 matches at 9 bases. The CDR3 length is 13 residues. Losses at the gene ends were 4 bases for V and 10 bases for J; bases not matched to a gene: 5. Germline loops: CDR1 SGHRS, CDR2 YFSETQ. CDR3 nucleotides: TGCGCCAGCAGCATCGGGGGACAGGGAAAACTGTTTTTT. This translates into CASSIGGQGKLFF.

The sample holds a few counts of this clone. The CDR3 coding sequence is TGCGCCACCGGAGACGGCGCCTCTGGGGCCAACGTCCTGACTTTC. This codes for CATGDGASGANVLTF. The chain is built from TRBV5-1 and TRBJ2-6; D is unclear. Trimming pared 9 bases from V and 0 bases from J, leaving 13 bases between. Germline-derived CDR1 and CDR2 are SGHRS and YFSETQ. This CDR3 comprises 15 residues.

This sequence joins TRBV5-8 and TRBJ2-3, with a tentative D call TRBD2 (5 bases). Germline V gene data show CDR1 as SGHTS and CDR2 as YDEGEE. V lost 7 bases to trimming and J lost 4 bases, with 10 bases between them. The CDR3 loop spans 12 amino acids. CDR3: CASERTADTQYF. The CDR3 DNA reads TGTGCCAGCGAGCGGACGGCAGATACGCAGTATTTT.

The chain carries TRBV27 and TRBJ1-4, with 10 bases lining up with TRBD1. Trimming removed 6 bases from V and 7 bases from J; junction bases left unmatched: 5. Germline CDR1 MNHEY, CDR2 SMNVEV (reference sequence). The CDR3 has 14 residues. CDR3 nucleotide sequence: TGTGCCAGCAGAACCGGGACAGGGGTTGAAAAACTGTTTTTT. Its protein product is CASRTGTGVEKLFF. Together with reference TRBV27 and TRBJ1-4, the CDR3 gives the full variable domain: EAQVTQNPRYLITVTGKKLTVTCSQNMNHEYMSWYRQDPGLGLRQIYYSMNVEVTDKGDVPEGYKVSRKEKRNFPLILESPSPNQTSLYFCASRTGTGVEKLFFGSGTQLSVL.